One sample yielded the 23 T cell receptor beta chains listed below, sequenced in a study of T cells in Graves' hyperthyroidism and ophthalmopathy. Researchers amplified the TCR beta CDR3 regions from RNA transcripts. A set of HTBI primers served as the primers for a first-round RT-PCR of the TCR CDR3. TCRdb processed the multiplex PCR reads anew with MiXCR; each CDR3 protein has one entry. The data hold under 250,000 distinct CDR3 sequences, with 17% observed a single time. The sequenced sample consisted of blood. These receptor sequences come from a woman in her 50s with Graves' hyperthyroidism.

CDR3 protein: CATRDQAYEQYF. The CDR3 DNA sequence: TGTGCCACCCGGGACCAGGCCTACGAGCAGTACTTC. The rearrangement links TRBV19 to TRBJ2-7; possibly TRBD1 or TRBD2 for D (5 bases each). V gave up 10 bases and J gave up 2 bases, with 12 bases separating them. CDR3 length equals 12 residues. The germline CDR1 and CDR2 sequences are LNHDA and SQIVND (reference sequence).

This clonotype was picked up many times. V and J are TRBV20-1 and TRBJ2-1, with TRBD1 identical over 7 bases. Trimming cost V 0 bases and J 2 bases; bases outside gene matches: 4. CDR3 length equals 15 residues. The germline V gene encodes CDR1 DFQATT and CDR2 SNEGSKA (reference sequence). CDR3 coding DNA: TGCAGTGCTAGAGAGGGCAGGGGGACCTACAATGAGCAGTTCTTC. Its protein is CSAREGRGTYNEQFF.

This clonotype was detected a few times. This may be a read error: a much more frequent sequence differs by one nucleotide. V gene TRBV11-3 combines with J gene TRBJ2-3; tentative D call: TRBD2 (5 bases). This CDR3 spans 14 amino acids. The germline V gene encodes CDR1 SGHNT and CDR2 YENEEA. The CDR3 region is CVSMIRGETDTQYF. Written as DNA, the CDR3 is TGTGTCAGCATGATACGGGGAGAAACAGATACGCAGTATTTT.

This clonotype showed up just a few times. The chain uses TRBV5-4 and TRBJ2-5; 7 nucleotides align to TRBD2. Germline-derived CDR1 and CDR2 are SGHNT and YYREEE (reference sequence). V dropped 4 bases and J dropped 6; count of bases not matched to a gene: 9. This CDR3 has 14 residues. The CDR3 DNA follows: TGTGCCAGCAGCCCCCTAAGGGAGGGGAAGACCCAGTACTTC. Its protein is CASSPLREGKTQYF.

The genes are TRBV5-1 and TRBJ1-5; no clear D. This CDR3 has 13 residues. Germline loops: CDR1 SGHRS, CDR2 YFSETQ. Deletions cut 1 base from V and 5 bases from J, with 7 bases between. As DNA, the CDR3 is TGCGCCAGCAGCTTGACACCAGATCAGCCCCAGCATTTT. It encodes CASSLTPDQPQHF.

The chain links TRBV13 to TRBJ1-1; D unclear. Trimming removed 4 bases at V and 4 bases at J, with 4 bases between. CDR3 length: 11 amino acids. Germline CDR1 reads PRHDT; CDR2 reads FYEKMQ (reference sequence). CDR3 sequence reads: CASSSVTEAFF. The CDR3 DNA reads as TGTGCCAGCAGCTCAGTCACTGAAGCTTTCTTT. Looking up the rest from reference TRBV13 and TRBJ1-1 gives the full variable domain: AAGVIQSPRHLIKEKRETATLKCYPIPRHDTVYWYQQGPGQDPQFLISFYEKMQSDKGSIPDRFSAQQFSDYHSELNMSSLELGDSALYFCASSSVTEAFFGQGTRLTVV.

Ten or more counts support this clonotype. The V call is TRBV9, the J call TRBJ2-5, with D possibly matching TRBD1 (5 bases). Trimming removed 0 bases from V and 5 bases from J, with 11 bases in between. The CDR3 is made up of 14 amino acids. Germline V gene sequence: CDR1 SGDLS, CDR2 YYNGEE. The CDR3 loop reads CASSVERRDETQYF. The CDR3 DNA follows: TGTGCCAGCAGCGTAGAGCGCAGGGATGAGACCCAGTACTTC.

Details on this clonotype: At one end the junction does not follow the germline gene, possibly because of a read error. The chain uses TRBV6-1 and TRBJ2-3, with TRBD2 matching 8 bases. The germline CDR1 and CDR2 sequences are MNHNS and SASEGT. This CDR3 contains 13 residues. The CDR3 DNA sequence: TGTACCAGCAAAAGCGGGAGAAGAGATACGCAGTATTTT. Translating gives CTSKSGRRDTQYF.

This clonotype was seen a handful of times. The chain employs TRBV13 and TRBJ2-3, with TRBD2 matching 7 bases. Trimming at V came to 9 bases and at J to 1 base, leaving 22 bases not matched to a gene. The germline V gene has CDR1 PRHDT and CDR2 FYEKMQ (reference sequence). The CDR3 is made up of 19 amino acids. CDR3: CASSGFDGSFAGGTDTQYF. The CDR3 nucleotides read TGTGCCAGTTCAGGTTTCGACGGAAGCTTTGCGGGGGGCACAGATACGCAGTATTTT.

This clonotype showed up just once. This sequence joins TRBV7-3 and TRBJ2-1, with D possibly called TRBD1 or TRBD2 (7 bases each). CDR3 length: 18 residues. Looked up from germline, CDR1 is SGHTA and CDR2 is FQGTGA. Trimming left V 4 bases short and J 0 bases short, with 19 bases between. CDR3 sequence: CASSSQGGSGHSYNEQFF. The CDR3 DNA reads as TGTGCCAGCAGCTCCCAGGGGGGTAGCGGGCACTCCTACAATGAGCAGTTCTTC.

This clonotype appeared many times. The chain carries TRBV5-5 and TRBJ2-1, with D unclear. The CDR3 length is 15 residues. Germline V gene lookup returns CDR1 SGHKS and CDR2 YYEKEE (reference sequence). V lost 3 bases and J lost 0, with 10 bases in between. The CDR3 DNA reads as TGTGCCAGCAGCTACGGAACGCCCTCCTACAATGAGCAGTTCTTC. Translation: CASSYGTPSYNEQFF.

The J gene is TRBJ2-1, the V gene TRBV19, with 7 bases fitting TRBD2. Losses at the gene ends were 5 bases for V and 4 bases for J; bases not matched to a gene: 2. Germline V lookup: CDR1 LNHDA, CDR2 SQIVND (reference sequence). The CDR3 is made up of 13 amino acids. CDR3 sequence reads: CASSAGRYNEQFF. CDR3 sequence (DNA): TGTGCCAGTAGTGCCGGGAGGTACAATGAGCAGTTCTTC.

The gene calls are TRBV6-4 and TRBJ1-1; maybe TRBD1 (5 bases). V lost 3 bases and J 1 base, leaving 6 bases between the germline ends. The CDR3 is made up of 13 amino acids. Germline values: CDR1 MRHNA, CDR2 SNTAGT. CDR3 region: CASSEGENTEAFF. The CDR3 DNA follows: TGTGCCAGCAGTGAGGGGGAGAACACTGAAGCTTTCTTT.

V and J are TRBV2 and TRBJ1-2; the D gene is possibly TRBD1 (6 bases). With 5 bases removed from V and 6 bases from J, the gap between germline ends came to 16 bases. Germline CDR1 SNHLY, CDR2 FYNNEI. CDR3 length: 14 amino acids. The CDR3 reads CASSFLGALNGYTF. CDR3 bases: TGTGCCAGCAGTTTTCTGGGGGCGCTGAATGGCTACACCTTC.

This clonotype appeared a few times. The chain employs TRBV30 and TRBJ1-2; the D gene is possibly TRBD1 (5 bases). CDR1 and CDR2 from the germline V gene are GTSNPN and SVGIG (reference sequence). This CDR3 has 12 residues. V lost 0 bases to trimming and J lost 8 bases, with 10 bases between them. The CDR3 nucleotides read TGTGCCTGGAGTGTATCCAGGGCCGGCTACACCTTC. Protein sequence: CAWSVSRAGYTF.

This sequence joins TRBV27 and TRBJ2-5; a possible D gene is TRBD2 (5 bases). The germline V gene encodes CDR1 MNHEY and CDR2 SMNVEV (reference sequence). This CDR3 region has 15 residues. V was pared by 4 bases and J by 2 bases, with 14 bases between. Here the CDR3 reads CASSSGVVGQETQYF. The CDR3 DNA is TGTGCCAGCAGTTCCGGGGTAGTGGGTCAAGAGACCCAGTACTTC.

The sample holds many counts of this clonotype. The gene calls are TRBV3-1 and TRBJ2-2; D is unclear. The CDR3 contains 14 residues. The V gene lost 1 base and the J gene lost 7 bases, with 10 bases spanning the gap. In germline, CDR1 is LGHDT, CDR2 YNNKEL (reference sequence). The CDR3 sequence: CASSQGSEFGELFF. CDR3 nucleotides: TGTGCCAGCAGCCAAGGGTCGGAGTTCGGGGAGCTGTTTTTT.

The V call is TRBV15, the J call TRBJ1-4; D is perhaps TRBD1 (5 bases). The CDR3 is made up of 15 amino acids. Germline values: CDR1 LNHNV, CDR2 YYDKDF (reference sequence). V gave up 0 bases and J gave up 8 bases, with 13 bases separating them. CDR3 nucleotides: TGTGCCACCAGCAGAGATGTGCCGAAGGGGGAAAAACTGTTTTTT. Translated, it gives CATSRDVPKGEKLFF.

This clonotype was observed many times. The chain recombines TRBV12-3 or TRBV12-4 with TRBJ1-3; unclear D gene. There are 16 residues in the CDR3. The V gene lost 3 bases and the J gene lost 0 bases, with 12 bases spanning the gap. The CDR3 loop is CASSFGVPTSGNTIYF. CDR3 DNA sequence: TGTGCCAGCAGTTTCGGGGTCCCTACCTCTGGAAACACCATATATTTT.

The sample holds many counts of this clonotype. This chain uses TRBV6-2 or TRBV6-3 with TRBJ1-5; D remains unclear. The germline V gene encodes CDR1 MNHEY and CDR2 SVGEGT. Deletions cut 4 bases from V and 7 bases from J, with 14 bases between. This CDR3 contains 14 residues. CDR3 amino acids: CASSLIRENQPQHF. The CDR3 coding sequence is TGTGCCAGCAGTTTAATCCGGGAAAACCAGCCCCAGCATTTT.

This clonotype was seen at least ten times. This chain uses TRBV18 with TRBJ2-5; D ambiguous. The V gene's germline CDR1 is KGHSH and CDR2 LQKENI. This CDR3 comprises 15 residues. V dropped 5 bases and J dropped 0 bases, with 13 bases sitting between them. DNA of the CDR3: TGTGCCAGCTCATACTACCGGGCCGACCAAGAGACCCAGTACTTC. Residues: CASSYYRADQETQYF.

The rearrangement links TRBV7-9 to TRBJ1-2; weak D call: TRBD1 (5 bases). The CDR3 spans 13 residues. V dropped 1 base and J dropped 5 bases, with 8 bases sitting between them. Germline V lookup: CDR1 SEHNR, CDR2 FQNEAQ (reference sequence). The CDR3 bases are TGTGCCAGCAGCTTAGAGACAGCTTATGGCTACACCTTC. This gives the protein CASSLETAYGYTF.

This clonotype was seen at least ten times. The chain links TRBV5-6 to TRBJ2-3; D ambiguous. Germline V gene sequence: CDR1 SGHDT, CDR2 YYEEEE. Trimming took off 0 bases at V and 11 bases at J, with 10 bases between the two ends. The CDR3 sequence is 12 residues long. The CDR3 sequence: CASSLARAWQYF. The CDR3 bases are TGTGCCAGCAGCTTGGCTCGGGCTTGGCAGTATTTT.